This TCR beta chain was identified during a study of blood T cell repertoires in COVID-19. Background on the study: Researchers got acute and convalescent COVID-19 samples from the United States, Italy and Spain. PBMCs, B-cell-depleted T cells, or T cells provided the cDNA or gDNA that made up the material.

Here immunoSEQ multiplex PCR was the method, and the copy in TCRdb shows in-frame clones only, minus some. Of 70,000 or so clones in the sample, roughly 87% were seen once. J gave up 3 bases and V 0 bases, and 1 base lay outside the gene matches. The CDR3 consists of 13 residues. CDR1 is GTSNPN, CDR2 SVGIG, per germline (reference sequence). Sequencing input: peripheral blood. This TCR came from a human donor in a cohort sampled during active COVID-19. The rearrangement links TRBV30 to TRBJ1-1, with 7 bases aligning to TRBD1. CDR3 sequence (DNA): TGTGCCTGGAGTGTACAGGGGTACACTGAAGCTTTCTTT. Protein: CAWSVQGYTEAFF.